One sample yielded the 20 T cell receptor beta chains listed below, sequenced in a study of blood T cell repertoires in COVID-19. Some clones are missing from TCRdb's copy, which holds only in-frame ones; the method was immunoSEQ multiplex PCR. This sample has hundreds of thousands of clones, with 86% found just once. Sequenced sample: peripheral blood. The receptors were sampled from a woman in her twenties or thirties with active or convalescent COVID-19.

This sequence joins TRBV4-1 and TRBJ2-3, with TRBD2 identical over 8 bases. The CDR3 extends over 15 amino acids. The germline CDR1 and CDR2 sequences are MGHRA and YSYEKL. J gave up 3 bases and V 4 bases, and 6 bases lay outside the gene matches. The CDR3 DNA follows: TGCGCCAGCAGCCGGTCGACTAGCGCGACAGATACGCAGTATTTT. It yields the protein CASSRSTSATDTQYF.

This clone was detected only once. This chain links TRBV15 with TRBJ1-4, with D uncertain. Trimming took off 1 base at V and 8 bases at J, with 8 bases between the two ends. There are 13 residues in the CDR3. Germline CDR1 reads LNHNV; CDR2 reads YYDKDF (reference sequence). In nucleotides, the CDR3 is TGTGCCACCAGCAGAGGAGAGGAGGAAAAACTGTTTTTT. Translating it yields CATSRGEEEKLFF.

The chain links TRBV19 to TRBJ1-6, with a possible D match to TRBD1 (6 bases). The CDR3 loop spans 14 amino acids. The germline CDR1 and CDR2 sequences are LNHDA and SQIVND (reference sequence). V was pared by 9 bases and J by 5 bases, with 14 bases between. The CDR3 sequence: CASQPSGDNSPLHF. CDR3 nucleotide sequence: TGTGCCAGCCAACCGTCAGGGGATAATTCACCCCTCCACTTT.

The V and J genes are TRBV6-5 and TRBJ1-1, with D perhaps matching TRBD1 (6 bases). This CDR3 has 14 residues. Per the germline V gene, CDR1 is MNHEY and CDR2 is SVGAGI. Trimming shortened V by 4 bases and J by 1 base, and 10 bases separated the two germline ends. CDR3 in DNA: TGTGCCAGCAGTTGGACAGAGGAGAACACTGAAGCTTTCTTT. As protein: CASSWTEENTEAFF.

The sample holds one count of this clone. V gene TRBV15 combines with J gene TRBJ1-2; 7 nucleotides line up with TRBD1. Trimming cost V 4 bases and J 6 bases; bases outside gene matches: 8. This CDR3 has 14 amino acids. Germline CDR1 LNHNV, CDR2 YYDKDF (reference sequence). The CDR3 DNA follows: TGTGCCACCAGCACCTTGAACAGGGGTGATGGCTACACCTTC. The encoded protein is CATSTLNRGDGYTF.

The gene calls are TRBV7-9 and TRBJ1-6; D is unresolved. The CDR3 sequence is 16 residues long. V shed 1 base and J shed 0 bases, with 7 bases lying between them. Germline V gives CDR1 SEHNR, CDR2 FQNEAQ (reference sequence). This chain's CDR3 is CASSLDPSSYNSPLHF. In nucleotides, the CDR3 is TGTGCCAGCAGCTTAGACCCGAGCTCCTATAATTCACCCCTCCACTTT.

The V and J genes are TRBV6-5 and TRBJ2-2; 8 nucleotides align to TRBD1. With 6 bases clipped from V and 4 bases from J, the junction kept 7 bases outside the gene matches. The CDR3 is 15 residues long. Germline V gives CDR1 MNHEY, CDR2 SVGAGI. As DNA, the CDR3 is TGTGCCAGCAGAGATCAGGGGGCCGGCACCGGGGAGCTGTTTTTT. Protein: CASRDQGAGTGELFF.

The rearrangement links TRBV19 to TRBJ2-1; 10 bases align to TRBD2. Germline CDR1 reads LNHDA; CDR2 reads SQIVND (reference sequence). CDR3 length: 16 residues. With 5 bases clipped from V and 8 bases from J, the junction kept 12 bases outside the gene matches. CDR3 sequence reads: CASSLVLAGTWDEQFF. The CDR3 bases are TGTGCCAGTAGTCTTGTACTAGCGGGGACATGGGATGAGCAGTTCTTC.

The CDR3 loop reads CASQNSNQPQHF. The CDR3 coding sequence is TGCGCCAGCCAGAATAGCAATCAGCCCCAGCATTTT. The chain has TRBV10-2 and TRBJ1-5; no clear D. This CDR3 spans 12 amino acids. The V end was cut by 8 bases, the J end by 0 bases, with 5 bases between. CDR1 is WSHSY, CDR2 SAAADI, per germline.

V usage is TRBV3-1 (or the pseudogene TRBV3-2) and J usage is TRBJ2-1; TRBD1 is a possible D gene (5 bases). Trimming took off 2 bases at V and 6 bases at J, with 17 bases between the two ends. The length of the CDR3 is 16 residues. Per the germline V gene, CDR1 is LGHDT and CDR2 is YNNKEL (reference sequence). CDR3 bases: TGTGCCAGCAGCCAAAGGTTGCAGGGATGGGTCAATGAGCAGTTCTTC. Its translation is CASSQRLQGWVNEQFF.

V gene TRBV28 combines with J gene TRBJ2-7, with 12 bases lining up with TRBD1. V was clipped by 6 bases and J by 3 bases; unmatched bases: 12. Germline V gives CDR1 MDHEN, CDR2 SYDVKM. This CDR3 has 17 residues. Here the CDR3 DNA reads TGTGCCAGCAGCAAAGGGACAGGGGGCGGACGGAGCTACGAGCAGTACTTC. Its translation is CASSKGTGGGRSYEQYF. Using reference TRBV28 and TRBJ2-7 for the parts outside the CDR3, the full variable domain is DVKVTQSSRYLVKRTGEKVFLECVQDMDHENMFWYRQDPGLGLRLIYFSYDVKMKEKGDIPEGYSVSREKKERFSLILESASTNQTSMYLCASSKGTGGGRSYEQYFGPGTRLTVT.

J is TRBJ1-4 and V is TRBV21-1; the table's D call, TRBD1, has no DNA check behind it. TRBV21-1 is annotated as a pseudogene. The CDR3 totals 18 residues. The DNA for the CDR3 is TGTGCCAGCAGCGCTCACAGGGGCGCCATAAAAAATGGTGGAAAACTGTTTTTT. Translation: CASSAHRGAIKNGGKLFF.

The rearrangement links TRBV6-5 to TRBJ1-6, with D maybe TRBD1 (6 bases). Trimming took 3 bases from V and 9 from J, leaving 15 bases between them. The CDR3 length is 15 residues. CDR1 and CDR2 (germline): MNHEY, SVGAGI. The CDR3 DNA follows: TGTGCCAGCAGTTATTCACGGGACATCTCTTCACCCCTCCACTTT. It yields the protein CASSYSRDISSPLHF.

CDR3 coding DNA: TGTGCCAGCAGTTTCTTCTCTGGGGAGGGCTACGAGCAGTACTTC. As protein: CASSFFSGEGYEQYF. The chain recombines TRBV27 with TRBJ2-7; 7 bases line up with TRBD2. J was trimmed by 3 bases and V by 3 bases; bases with no gene match: 8. The CDR3 consists of 15 residues. Germline loops: CDR1 MNHEY, CDR2 SMNVEV (reference sequence).

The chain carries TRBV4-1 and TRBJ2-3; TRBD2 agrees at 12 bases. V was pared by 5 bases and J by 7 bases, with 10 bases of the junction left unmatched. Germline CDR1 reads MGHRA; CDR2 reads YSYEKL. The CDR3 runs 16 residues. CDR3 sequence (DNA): TGCGCCAGCAGCTACCCTAGCGGGGGGGAGAGGAATACGCAGTATTTT. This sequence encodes CASSYPSGGERNTQYF.

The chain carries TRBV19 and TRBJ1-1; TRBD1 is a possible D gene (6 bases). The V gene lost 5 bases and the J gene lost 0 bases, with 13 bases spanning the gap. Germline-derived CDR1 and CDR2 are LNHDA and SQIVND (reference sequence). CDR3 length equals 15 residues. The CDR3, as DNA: TGTGCCAGTAGTCCTCAGGGGATCATGAACACTGAAGCTTTCTTT. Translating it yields CASSPQGIMNTEAFF.

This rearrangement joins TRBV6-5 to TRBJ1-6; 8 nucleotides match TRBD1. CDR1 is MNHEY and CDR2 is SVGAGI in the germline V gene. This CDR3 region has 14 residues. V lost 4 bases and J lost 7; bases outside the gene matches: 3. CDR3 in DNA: TGTGCCAGCAGTTCGGACAGGGCGAATTCACCCCTCCACTTT. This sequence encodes CASSSDRANSPLHF.

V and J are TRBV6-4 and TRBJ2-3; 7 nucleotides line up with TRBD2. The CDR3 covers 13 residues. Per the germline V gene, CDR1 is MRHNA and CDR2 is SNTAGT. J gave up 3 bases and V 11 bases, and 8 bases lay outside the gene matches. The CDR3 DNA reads TGTGCCTCCTCCGCGGGGGTAACAGATACGCAGTATTTT. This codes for CASSAGVTDTQYF.

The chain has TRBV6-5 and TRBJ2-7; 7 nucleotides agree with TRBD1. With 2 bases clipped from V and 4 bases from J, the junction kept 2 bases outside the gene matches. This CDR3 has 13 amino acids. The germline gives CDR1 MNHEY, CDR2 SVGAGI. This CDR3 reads CASSYGTVYEQYF. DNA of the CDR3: TGTGCCAGCAGTTACGGGACAGTATACGAGCAGTACTTC.

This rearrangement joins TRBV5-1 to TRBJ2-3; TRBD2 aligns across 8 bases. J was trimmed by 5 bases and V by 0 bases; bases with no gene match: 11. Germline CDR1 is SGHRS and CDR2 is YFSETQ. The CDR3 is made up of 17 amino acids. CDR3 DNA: TGCGCCAGCAGCTTGGAACTCTCGGGGGGGCCTTTAGATACGCAGTATTTT. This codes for CASSLELSGGPLDTQYF.